This TCR beta chain comes out of a study of CD8 T cells in Susac syndrome. An input of 0.5 to 1 ug of RNA was subjected to reverse transcription using random hexamers. In TCRdb, the immunoSEQ multiplex PCR reads were re-called with MiXCR into one record per CDR3 protein. This repertoire shows around 170,000 distinct CDR3 sequences, approximately 94% found once; its top ten account for approximately 0.098%. The CDR3 sequence is 17 residues long. CDR1 is MNHEY and CDR2 is SVGAGI in the germline V gene. V was clipped by 2 bases and J by 8 bases; unmatched bases: 7. The rearrangement joins TRBV6-5 to TRBJ2-1, with TRBD2 matching over 15 bases. This TCR came from a human donor with Susac syndrome. The specimen sequenced was CD4+ T cells from PBMCs. The CDR3 protein is CASSYHPGLAGGDEQFF. The DNA of the CDR3 is TGTGCCAGCAGTTACCATCCGGGACTAGCGGGGGGTGATGAGCAGTTCTTC.